This T cell receptor (beta chain) is from a study of cytomegalovirus exposure and HLA in healthy donors. Of note for this clone: The antigen is unknown.

PCR used 60 Vbeta primers and 13 Jbeta primers. The repertoire was sequenced with immunoSEQ multiplex PCR; TCRdb's copy has only in-frame clones and lacks some. The table shows roughly 150,000 clones, with over 80% occurring only once. Trimming took off 1 base at V and 8 bases at J, with 18 bases between the two ends. The CDR3 has 16 residues. CDR1 is SGHDT, CDR2 YYEEEE, per germline. Study findings and constraints: Some TCR beta chains (more than 150 of them) were listed as cytomegalovirus-associated. TRBV6-2, TRBV6-3 and some other V segments were excluded as indistinguishable. The presence/absence work took it that sequencing depth was about the same across donors.

The sequencing sample was made of PBMCs. The chain uses TRBV5-6 and TRBJ1-4; the D gene is possibly TRBD1 (5 bases). The TCR was taken from a boy aged 2 to 10 in good health and CMV-seronegative. Here the CDR3 reads CASSLFRGRAREKLFF. The CDR3 DNA reads as TGTGCCAGCAGCTTGTTCCGCGGCAGGGCGAGGGAAAAACTGTTTTTT.